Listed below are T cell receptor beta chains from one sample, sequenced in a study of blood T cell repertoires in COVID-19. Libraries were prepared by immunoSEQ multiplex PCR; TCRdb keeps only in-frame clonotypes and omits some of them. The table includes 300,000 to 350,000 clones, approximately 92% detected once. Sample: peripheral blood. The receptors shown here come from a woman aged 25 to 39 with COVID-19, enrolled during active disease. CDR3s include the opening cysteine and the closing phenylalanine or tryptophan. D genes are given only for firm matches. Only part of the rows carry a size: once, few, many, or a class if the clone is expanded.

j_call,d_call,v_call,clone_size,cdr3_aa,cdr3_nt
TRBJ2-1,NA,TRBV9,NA,CASSAPTPSSYNEQFF,TGTGCCAGCAGCGCGCCGACACCGAGCTCCTACAATGAGCAGTTCTTC
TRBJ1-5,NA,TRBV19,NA,CASLSGNQPQHF,TGTGCCAGTTTGTCAGGGAATCAGCCCCAGCATTTT
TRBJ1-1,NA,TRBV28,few,CASSLDSPQTEAFF,TGTGCCAGCAGTTTGGACTCTCCGCAAACTGAAGCTTTCTTT
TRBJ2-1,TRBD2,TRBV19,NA,CASSIDLWGRASNEQFF,TGTGCCAGTAGTATAGATCTATGGGGGAGGGCCTCCAATGAGCAGTTCTTC
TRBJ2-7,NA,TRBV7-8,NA,CASSHTREGGLIYEQYF,TGTGCCAGCAGCCACACCAGGGAGGGGGGGCTCATTTACGAGCAGTACTTC
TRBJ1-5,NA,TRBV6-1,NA,CASSELRRGSQHF,TGTGCCAGCAGTGAACTACGCCGCGGGTCCCAGCATTTT
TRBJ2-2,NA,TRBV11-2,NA,CASSFSGTGELFF,TGTGCCAGCAGCTTTAGTGGCACCGGGGAGCTGTTTTTT
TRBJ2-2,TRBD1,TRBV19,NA,CASSTGQGVPGELFF,TGTGCCAGTAGTACGGGACAGGGGGTCCCCGGGGAGCTGTTTTTT
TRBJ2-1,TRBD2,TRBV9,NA,CASSPRGSGSGTYNEQFF,TGTGCCAGCAGCCCCCGGGGTAGCGGGAGTGGCACCTACAATGAGCAGTTCTTC
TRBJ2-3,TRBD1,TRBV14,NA,CASSQGGGTGSTDTQYF,TGTGCCAGCAGCCAAGGAGGTGGGACAGGTAGCACAGATACGCAGTATTTT
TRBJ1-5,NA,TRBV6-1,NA,CASSESGNQPQHF,TGTGCCAGCAGTGAATCAGGCAATCAGCCCCAGCATTTT
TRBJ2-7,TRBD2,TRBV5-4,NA,CASSLVQTSGKYAYEQYF,TGTGCCAGCAGCTTGGTGCAGACTAGCGGCAAGTACGCCTACGAGCAGTACTTC
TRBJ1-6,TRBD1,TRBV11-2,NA,CASSFGQGYSPLHF,TGTGCCAGCAGCTTTGGACAGGGCTATTCACCCCTCCACTTT
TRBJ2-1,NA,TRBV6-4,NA,CASSDSFTGHYNEQFF,TGTGCCAGCAGTGACTCGTTTACAGGTCACTACAATGAGCAGTTCTTC
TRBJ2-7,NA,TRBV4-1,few,CASSQDSDTSYEQYF,TGCGCCAGCAGCCAAGACTCGGACACCTCCTACGAGCAGTACTTC
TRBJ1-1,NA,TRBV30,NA,CAWSVLEGRWSPEAFF,TGTGCCTGGAGTGTACTAGAAGGCCGTTGGTCCCCTGAAGCTTTCTTT
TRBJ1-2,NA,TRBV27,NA,CASSFITGSGYTF,TGTGCCAGCAGTTTTATAACAGGATCTGGCTACACCTTC
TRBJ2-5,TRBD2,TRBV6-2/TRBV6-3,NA,CASSYGDAGLAQETQYF,TGTGCCAGCAGTTACGGTGACGCGGGACTAGCGCAAGAGACCCAGTACTTC
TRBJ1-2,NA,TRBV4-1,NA,CASSPTTGGIDGYTF,TGCGCCAGCAGCCCGACGACGGGGGGGATCGATGGCTACACCTTC
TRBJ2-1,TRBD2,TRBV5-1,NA,CASSSLAGGSYNEQFF,TGCGCCAGCAGCTCCCTAGCGGGAGGCTCCTACAATGAGCAGTTCTTC
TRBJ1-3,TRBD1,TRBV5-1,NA,CASRQTGPGNTIYF,TGCGCCAGCAGACAGACAGGGCCTGGAAACACCATATATTTT
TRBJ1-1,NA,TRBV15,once,CATSRALEAPMNTEAFF,TGTGCCACCAGCAGAGCCCTAGAGGCCCCCATGAACACTGAAGCTTTCTTT
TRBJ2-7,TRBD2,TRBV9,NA,CASSVAPGGGPYEQYF,TGTGCCAGCAGCGTAGCCCCCGGCGGGGGGCCCTACGAGCAGTACTTC
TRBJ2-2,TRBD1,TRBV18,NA,CASSPGQGYVGGELFF,TGTGCCAGCTCACCGGGACAGGGATATGTCGGCGGGGAGCTGTTTTTT
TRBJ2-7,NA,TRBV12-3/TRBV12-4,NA,CASSFAASYEQYF,TGTGCCAGCAGTTTTGCGGCTTCCTACGAGCAGTACTTC
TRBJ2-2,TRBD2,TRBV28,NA,CASSLIPGGIPGELFF,TGTGCCAGCAGTTTGATTCCGGGAGGTATCCCCGGGGAGCTGTTTTTT
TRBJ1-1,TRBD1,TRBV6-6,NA,CASSPLGGRGTEAFF,TGTGCCAGCAGCCCCCTTGGCGGCAGGGGGACTGAAGCTTTCTTT
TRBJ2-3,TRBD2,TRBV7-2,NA,CASSLTSGRNTQYF,TGTGCCAGCAGCTTAACCAGCGGGAGAAATACGCAGTATTTT
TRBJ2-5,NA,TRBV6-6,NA,CASSYRAGWETQYF,TGTGCCAGCAGTTACAGGGCAGGGTGGGAGACCCAGTACTTC
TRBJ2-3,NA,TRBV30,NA,CAWSAPGMADTQYF,TGTGCCTGGAGTGCCCCGGGGATGGCGGATACGCAGTATTTT
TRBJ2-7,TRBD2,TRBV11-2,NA,CASSRREGTYYEQYF,TGTGCCAGCAGCCGCCGGGAGGGGACCTACTACGAGCAGTACTTC
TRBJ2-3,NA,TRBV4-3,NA,CASRPSLAVGGGQYF,TGCGCCAGCAGACCTAGCCTAGCGGTCGGGGGCGGGCAGTATTTT
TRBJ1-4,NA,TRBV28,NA,CASSWRTGEKLFF,TGTGCCAGCAGTTGGCGGACGGGAGAAAAACTGTTTTTT
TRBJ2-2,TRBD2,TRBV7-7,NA,CASSPGTSGSMTGELFF,TGTGCTAGCAGCCCTGGGACTAGCGGGAGTATGACCGGGGAGCTGTTTTTT
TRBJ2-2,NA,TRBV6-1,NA,CASSEMAGTNTGELFF,TGTGCCAGCAGTGAAATGGCAGGAACGAACACCGGGGAGCTGTTTTTT
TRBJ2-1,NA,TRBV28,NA,CASTLGREQFF,TGTGCCAGCACCCTGGGGAGGGAGCAGTTCTTC
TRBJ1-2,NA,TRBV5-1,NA,CASSLNPGRANYGYTF,TGCGCCAGCAGCTTGAATCCGGGGAGGGCTAACTATGGCTACACCTTC
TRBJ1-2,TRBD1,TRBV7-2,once,CASSLVVQGAFGYGYTF,TGTGCCAGCAGCTTAGTTGTTCAGGGGGCTTTTGGCTATGGCTACACCTTC
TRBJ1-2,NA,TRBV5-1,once,CASSLAQAAGYTF,TGCGCCAGCAGCTTGGCACAGGCTGCTGGCTACACCTTC
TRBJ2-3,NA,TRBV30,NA,CAWSRGRGVTDTQYF,TGTGCCTGGAGCCGAGGCAGGGGGGTCACAGATACGCAGTATTTT
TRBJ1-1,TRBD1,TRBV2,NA,CASREPQGATEAFF,TGTGCCAGCAGGGAACCCCAGGGGGCGACTGAAGCTTTCTTT
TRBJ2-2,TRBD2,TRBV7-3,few,CASSPQGLAGGELFF,TGTGCCAGCAGCCCGCAGGGACTAGCGGGAGGGGAGCTGTTTTTT
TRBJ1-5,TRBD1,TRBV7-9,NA,CASSLSGTGSFNQPQHF,TGTGCCAGCAGCTTATCAGGGACAGGGAGCTTCAATCAGCCCCAGCATTTT
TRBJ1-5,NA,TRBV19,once,CASSIAGGQPQHF,TGTGCCAGTAGTATAGCTGGAGGTCAGCCCCAGCATTTT